This T cell receptor (beta chain) was captured by sequencing in a study of spatial heterogeneity in lung cancer. Study information: In tumor regions TCR transcript counts correlated strongly with a matched bulk RNA-seq T cell module score.

Regarding time point: sample taken at primary tumor resection. Study findings and constraints: In tumors, expanded intratumoral alpha and beta TCR counts tracked mutation counts.

TCRdb re-analysed the 5' RACE reads in MiXCR, keeping a single row per CDR3 protein. The data hold 100,000 or so distinct CDR3 sequences, with 4% to 4.5% observed a single time. The CDR3 is made up of 12 amino acids. Trimming left V 3 bases short and J 9 bases short, with 12 bases between. Germline assignment: CDR1 SGHAT and CDR2 FQNNGV. The sample holds many counts of this clonotype. What it binds is not known. The sample was lung tumor tissue, taken at surgery. The V call is TRBV11-2, the J call TRBJ2-7; D is unclear. The receptor's source is a male donor with early-stage non-small cell lung cancer. The DNA for the CDR3 is TGTGCCAGCAGCTTGTCTGGTGAGAGGCAGTACTTC. Protein sequence: CASSLSGERQYF.